These T cell receptor beta chains were read from a single sample in a study of cytomegalovirus exposure and HLA in healthy donors. Libraries were prepared by immunoSEQ multiplex PCR; TCRdb keeps only in-frame clonotypes and omits some of them. Of some 140,000 clones listed, about 86% are singletons. Sequencing input: PBMCs. The receptors were sampled from a human donor in good health. The CDR3 runs from the conserved cysteine through the conserved F or W. D genes are given only for firm matches. The size field is filled for only some rows; it gives once, few, many or a size class.

NA TRBJ2-7 TRBV5-1 NA TGCGCCAGCACCTCGTCCAGCGGGTCCGAGCAGTACTTC CASTSSSGSEQYF
NA TRBJ2-3 TRBV7-9 few TGTGCCAGCAGCTTAGTAATTAGCAGAGCCGGGGAACCGGCAGATACGCAGTATTTT CASSLVISRAGEPADTQYF
NA TRBJ2-1 TRBV2 NA TGTGCCAGCAACGGGGGTGAGCAGTTCTTC CASNGGEQFF
TRBD2 TRBJ2-1 TRBV6-5 NA TGTGCCAGCAGTTATGGGGGGGGGAACAATGAGCAGTTCTTC CASSYGGGNNEQFF
TRBD2 TRBJ2-3 TRBV29-1 NA TGCAGCGTAGAGGGACTAGCGGGAGAGTATACGCAGTATTTT CSVEGLAGEYTQYF
NA TRBJ1-1 TRBV2 NA TGTGCCAACCCCAGGGCAGTGAGCACTGAAGCTTTCTTT CANPRAVSTEAFF
TRBD2 TRBJ2-3 TRBV9 NA TGTGCCAGCAGCGCTGGGGTTTCGGGGGGGATCGATACGCAGTATTTT CASSAGVSGGIDTQYF
TRBD1 TRBJ2-3 TRBV10-3 NA TGTGCCATCACACGACAGGGTCCCACAGATACGCAGTATTTT CAITRQGPTDTQYF
NA TRBJ2-1 TRBV13 NA TGTGCCAGCAGCTTAAATACAGGCGGGATTAATAATGAGCAGTTCTTC CASSLNTGGINNEQFF
TRBD1 TRBJ1-5 TRBV18 NA TGTGCCAGCTCACTACCCGGGACAGGAAATCAGCCCCAGCATTTT CASSLPGTGNQPQHF
TRBD1 TRBJ1-1 TRBV10-2 NA TGCGCCACCAAGGCCTGGCAGGGGGAATCGAACACTGAAGCTTTCTTT CATKAWQGESNTEAFF
TRBD1 TRBJ1-1 TRBV10-3 NA TGTGCCATCAAGCCGGGACAGGGGGCGAACACTGAAGCTTTCTTT CAIKPGQGANTEAFF
NA TRBJ2-5 TRBV28 NA TGTGCCAGCAGTTTATGGCGGGAGACCCAGTACTTC CASSLWRETQYF
NA TRBJ2-1 TRBV5-5 few TGTGCCAGCAGCTTGCTACCGGACAGGGGGAGCGGGAGGGCCAGCAATGAGCAGTTCTTC CASSLLPDRGSGRASNEQFF
NA TRBJ1-1 TRBV2 NA TGTGCCAGCAGTGGATTATCGGCGGAGGCTTTCTTT CASSGLSAEAFF
TRBD1 TRBJ2-7 TRBV6-5 NA TGTGCCACCTTAACGACAGGGGGCTCCTACGAGCAGTACTTC CATLTTGGSYEQYF
TRBD1 TRBJ1-2 TRBV7-9 NA TGTGCCAGCGGCGGACAGGGGGCAAATGGCTACACCTTC CASGGQGANGYTF
NA TRBJ2-2 TRBV12-5 NA TGTGCTAGTGGTTTGCCAACCTCACAGGGAACACACTACACCGGGGAGCTGTTTTTT CASGLPTSQGTHYTGELFF
NA TRBJ2-1 TRBV7-9 NA TGTGCCAGCAGTCCTCAGGCGAGCTCCTACAATGAGCAGTTCTTC CASSPQASSYNEQFF
TRBD2 TRBJ2-1 TRBV27 NA TGTGCCAGCAGTGCCCACGGGGACTATTCCTCCTACAATGAGCAGTTCTTC CASSAHGDYSSYNEQFF
NA TRBJ2-1 TRBV9 NA TGTGCCAGCAGCAACCCCAGGGTCTCCTCTACGAATGAGCAGTTCTTC CASSNPRVSSTNEQFF
NA TRBJ1-2 TRBV18 few TGTGCCAGCTCACCAGGGGACATCGGCTACACCTTC CASSPGDIGYTF
TRBD2 TRBJ2-5 TRBV29-1 once TGCAGCGTAACGGGAGGGCACGAGACCCAGTACTTC CSVTGGHETQYF
NA TRBJ1-6 TRBV21-1 NA TGTGCCAGCAGCACGGGCGGGGAACTAGATTCACCCCTCCACTTT CASSTGGELDSPLHF
NA TRBJ1-4 TRBV5-4 NA TGTGCCAGCAGCGGGGACACACGGAGTCCCAATGAAAAACTGTTTTTT CASSGDTRSPNEKLFF
NA TRBJ2-7 TRBV5-1 NA TGCGCCAGCAGCCACGGGAGTACGCCCTACGAGCAGTACTTC CASSHGSTPYEQYF
NA TRBJ1-1 TRBV29-1 NA TGCAGCGTTGAAGAGGGGGACTCCACTGAAGCTTTCTTT CSVEEGDSTEAFF
NA TRBJ2-2 TRBV27 NA TGTGCCAGCGGATCGGATCTAGCGTTTATCGGGGAGCTGTTTTTT CASGSDLAFIGELFF
TRBD1 TRBJ2-7 TRBV25-1 NA TGTGCCAGCAGTGAATTCAGGACAGGGGACTACGAGCAGTACTTC CASSEFRTGDYEQYF
TRBD1 TRBJ1-1 TRBV29-1 NA TGCAGCGTTGTCTCCAGGGGGTTCCATTTGAACACTGAAGCTTTCTTT CSVVSRGFHLNTEAFF